The 25 T cell receptor beta chains given below trace back to one sample, sequenced in a study of cytomegalovirus exposure and HLA in healthy donors. PCR primers comprised 60 Vbeta and 13 Jbeta primers. Clones were sequenced by immunoSEQ multiplex PCR, and TCRdb holds only the in-frame ones, with some missing. Among tens of thousands of clones, about 66% were seen once, and the ten largest hold roughly 5.2%. Sequencing was carried out using PBMCs. These receptors were obtained from a man aged 55 to 70 in good health and CMV-seropositive.

The rearrangement links TRBV30 to TRBJ1-1, with D perhaps matching TRBD1 (5 bases). Germline CDR1 and CDR2: GTSNPN and SVGIG (reference sequence). Trimming removed 2 bases from V and 4 bases from J, with 14 bases in between. The CDR3 spans 14 residues. CDR3 nucleotide sequence: TGTGCCTGGAGTTTAGGCGGGGCGGGCACTGAAGCTTTCTTT. Translation gives CAWSLGGAGTEAFF.

The V call is TRBV28, the J call TRBJ2-2; 7 bases fit TRBD2. This CDR3 has 15 residues. CDR1 and CDR2 from the germline V gene are MDHEN and SYDVKM. V dropped 8 bases and J dropped 0; count of bases not matched to a gene: 6. The CDR3 DNA reads TGTGCCAGCCTAGCGGAGGGCACGAACACCGGGGAGCTGTTTTTT. Translated: CASLAEGTNTGELFF.

The V call is TRBV28, the J call TRBJ2-5, with D tentatively TRBD1 (6 bases). The DNA matches TRBJ2-7 better at its end, which makes the J call doubtful. In germline, CDR1 is MDHEN, CDR2 SYDVKM. The CDR3 is 15 amino acids. In DNA, the CDR3 is TGTGCCAGCAGCACGACAGGCTATCAAGCCTACGAGCAGTACTTC. It yields the protein CASSTTGYQAYEQYF.

This clone was counted only a few times. The rearrangement joins TRBV7-2 to TRBJ1-4, with no clear D. V gave up 7 bases and J gave up 14 bases, with 20 bases separating them. This CDR3 is built from 13 residues. Germline loops: CDR1 SGHTA, CDR2 FQGNSA. CDR3 DNA: TGTGCCAGCACAGCGGGTACCTCTACGAGGCTGTTTTTT. Its protein product is CASTAGTSTRLFF.

The CDR3 nucleotides are TGTGCCAGCAGCATAACAGGGATTAACACTGAAGCTTTCTTT. The encoded protein is CASSITGINTEAFF. The rearrangement joins TRBV7-8 to TRBJ1-1; D perhaps matches TRBD1 (6 bases). The length of the CDR3 is 14 residues. The V end lost 5 bases, the J end lost 2 bases, and 12 bases lay between the germline ends. CDR1 is SGHVS and CDR2 is FQNEAQ in the germline V gene.

This chain connects TRBV10-1 to TRBJ2-1, with 9 bases identical to TRBD1. Germline lookup yields CDR1 WNHNN and CDR2 SYGVQD (reference sequence). The trim removed 5 bases at V and 1 base at J, leaving 6 bases unmatched. This CDR3 is built from 16 residues. Written as DNA, the CDR3 is TGCGCCAGCAGTAGCGGGACAGGGTTTTCCTACAATGAGCAGTTCTTC. Its protein product is CASSSGTGFSYNEQFF.

V and J are TRBV9 and TRBJ2-7; 9 positions match TRBD2. This CDR3 comprises 16 residues. V was pared by 0 bases and J by 2 bases, with 6 bases of the junction left unmatched. The V gene's germline CDR1 is SGDLS and CDR2 YYNGEE. CDR3 coding DNA: TGTGCCAGCAGCGTAGCTCTAGCGGGACCGACCTACGAGCAGTACTTC. Translated: CASSVALAGPTYEQYF.

This rearrangement joins TRBV7-3 to TRBJ2-3; the D is unclear. The ends were cut back, 5 bases at V and 1 base at J, with 4 bases in the middle. There are 12 residues in the CDR3. Looked up from germline, CDR1 is SGHTA and CDR2 is FQGTGA. The CDR3, as DNA: TGTGCCAGCAGCCCAGGCACAGATACGCAGTATTTT. Translating gives CASSPGTDTQYF.

The rearrangement uses TRBV10-3 and TRBJ1-1; a possible D gene is TRBD1 (6 bases). Looked up from germline, CDR1 is ENHRY and CDR2 is SYGVKD. This CDR3 is built from 14 residues. V gave up 5 bases and J gave up 0 bases, with 10 bases separating them. The CDR3: CAISKGTLNTEAFF. The CDR3 nucleotides read TGTGCCATCAGTAAGGGGACACTGAACACTGAAGCTTTCTTT.

CDR3 residues: CASSSAPDSRKYGYTF. The CDR3 coding sequence is TGTGCCAGCAGTTCTGCCCCGGACAGCCGAAAATATGGCTACACCTTC. The chain carries TRBV6-5 and TRBJ1-2, with D possibly matching TRBD1 (6 bases). The CDR3 is 16 amino acids. Germline CDR1 MNHEY, CDR2 SVGAGI. V was cut by 4 bases and J by 5 bases, with 20 bases left in between.

The chain carries TRBV6-5 and TRBJ1-1; D unresolved. V lost 6 bases, J lost 1 base, and 9 bases lay in between. Germline CDR1 MNHEY, CDR2 SVGAGI. The CDR3 spans 13 residues. The CDR3 region has the DNA TGTGCCAGCAGCGGGAGACAGAACACTGAAGCTTTCTTT. It translates to CASSGRQNTEAFF.

The rearrangement joins TRBV29-1 to TRBJ2-7; 9 positions match TRBD1. V was clipped by 6 bases and J by 6 bases; unmatched bases: 9. The CDR3 is 13 residues long. Germline V gene sequence: CDR1 SQVTM, CDR2 ANQGSEA. CDR3 protein: CSVAGTGLGEQYF. CDR3 nucleotide sequence: TGCAGCGTCGCCGGGACAGGGTTAGGCGAGCAGTACTTC.

The CDR3 DNA is TGCGCCAGCAGCCAAGGTGACAGGGATATGAACACTGAAGCTTTCTTT. Amino acids: CASSQGDRDMNTEAFF. The chain employs TRBV4-1 and TRBJ1-1, with TRBD1 matching 7 bases. With V trimmed by 1 base and J by 0 bases, 5 bases remained unmatched. The germline V gene has CDR1 MGHRA and CDR2 YSYEKL. This CDR3 comprises 16 residues.

This sequence joins TRBV7-9 and TRBJ2-7; 12 bases line up with TRBD2. With V trimmed by 4 bases and J by 4 bases, 11 bases remained unmatched. The CDR3 extends over 17 amino acids. Germline V lookup: CDR1 SEHNR, CDR2 FQNEAQ (reference sequence). The CDR3: CASSYSWTSGNLYEQYF. The CDR3 DNA is TGTGCCAGCAGCTACTCCTGGACTAGCGGGAACCTTTACGAGCAGTACTTC. Supplemented by reference TRBV7-9 and TRBJ2-7, the full variable domain reads DTGVSQNPRHKITKRGQNVTFRCDPISEHNRLYWYRQTLGQGPEFLTYFQNEAQLEKSRLLSDRFSAERPKGSFSTLEIQRTEQGDSAMYLCASSYSWTSGNLYEQYFGPGTRLTVT.

The CDR3 DNA reads as TGCAGCGTTGTTGATCGGAGAGCTTTCTTT. It encodes CSVVDRRAFF. The rearrangement links TRBV29-1 to TRBJ1-1; D is uncertain. This CDR3 is 10 amino acids long. Per the germline V gene, CDR1 is SQVTM and CDR2 is ANQGSEA. V lost 4 bases and J lost 10, with 10 bases in between.

The chain combines TRBV9 with TRBJ1-2; 7 nucleotides align to TRBD1. The germline V gene encodes CDR1 SGDLS and CDR2 YYNGEE. The CDR3 length is 13 residues. J was trimmed by 4 bases and V by 4 bases; bases with no gene match: 4. CDR3 loop: CASSTTGTYGYTF. The CDR3 DNA follows: TGTGCCAGCAGCACGACAGGGACCTATGGCTACACCTTC.

The rearrangement links TRBV19 to TRBJ2-2; 7 bases agree with TRBD2. This CDR3 spans 15 amino acids. V shed 5 bases and J 5 bases; nucleotides not matched to a gene: 8. CDR1 and CDR2 from the germline V gene are LNHDA and SQIVND (reference sequence). This CDR3 is CASSPSREGTGELFF. CDR3 bases: TGTGCCAGTAGTCCATCCAGGGAGGGGACCGGGGAGCTGTTTTTT.

The rearrangement joins TRBV13 to TRBJ1-2, with D maybe TRBD1 (5 bases). V lost 2 bases and J lost 3, with 19 bases in between. Per germline, CDR1 PRHDT and CDR2 FYEKMQ (reference sequence). The CDR3 runs to 17 residues. The CDR3 DNA reads TGTGCCAGCAGCTTACGGTCGGGTCCGGGGGGTGACTATGGCTACACCTTC. Translation gives CASSLRSGPGGDYGYTF. The complete variable domain, with remaining parts taken from reference TRBV13 and TRBJ1-2, reads AAGVIQSPRHLIKEKRETATLKCYPIPRHDTVYWYQQGPGQDPQFLISFYEKMQSDKGSIPDRFSAQQFSDYHSELNMSSLELGDSALYFCASSLRSGPGGDYGYTFGSGTRLTVV.

The chain recombines TRBV14 with TRBJ1-3; tentative D call: TRBD1 (5 bases). Trimming removed 4 bases from V and 2 bases from J, with 12 bases in between. CDR3 size: 15 residues. Germline V gene data show CDR1 as SGHDN and CDR2 as FVKESK. The CDR3 spells CASSPAGVPGNTIYF. In DNA, the CDR3 is TGTGCCAGCAGCCCTGCGGGGGTACCTGGAAACACCATATATTTT.

CDR3 nucleotides: TGTGCCAGCAGCGTAGAGGGGGCAACTGGAAACACCATATATTTT. Amino acids: CASSVEGATGNTIYF. V and J are TRBV9 and TRBJ1-3; 7 bases are shared with TRBD1. Unmatched junction bases numbered 2, after V lost 0 bases and J lost 2 bases. The CDR3 consists of 15 residues. Germline lookup yields CDR1 SGDLS and CDR2 YYNGEE. Together with reference TRBV9 and TRBJ1-3, the CDR3 gives the full variable domain: DSGVTQTPKHLITATGQRVTLRCSPRSGDLSVYWYQQSLDQGLQFLIQYYNGEERAKGNILERFSAQQFPDLHSELNLSSLELGDSALYFCASSVEGATGNTIYFGEGSWLTVV.

This chain links TRBV11-3 with TRBJ2-5, with D possibly matching TRBD1 (5 bases). The germline V gene has CDR1 SGHNT and CDR2 YENEEA. There are 15 residues in the CDR3. V was clipped by 1 base and J by 5 bases, with 14 bases between them. The CDR3, as DNA: TGTGCCAGCAGCTTAGGGGGCTCGGTGGCTGAGACCCAGTACTTC. Translating it yields CASSLGGSVAETQYF.

This rearrangement joins TRBV18 to TRBJ1-6; TRBD1 agrees at 7 bases. Per germline, CDR1 KGHSH and CDR2 LQKENI. The length of the CDR3 is 13 residues. V gave up 4 bases and J gave up 8 bases; unmatched junction bases: 2. Here the CDR3 reads CASSRQGDSPLHF. The CDR3 DNA sequence: TGTGCCAGCTCACGACAGGGAGATTCACCCCTCCACTTT.

The chain joins TRBV28 to TRBJ2-3; 7 bases fit TRBD1. This CDR3 has 15 amino acids. J lost 3 bases, V lost 3 bases, and 6 bases had no gene match. Germline assignment: CDR1 MDHEN and CDR2 SYDVKM. CDR3 DNA sequence: TGTGCCAGCAGTTTCCAACAGGGGCCAACAGATACGCAGTATTTT. It specifies CASSFQQGPTDTQYF.

The chain links TRBV11-2 to TRBJ2-3, with a weak D call TRBD2 (6 bases). Germline CDR1 SGHAT, CDR2 FQNNGV. The CDR3 loop spans 14 amino acids. Trimming took off 3 bases at V and 2 bases at J, with 9 bases between the two ends. CDR3 protein: CASSFAGLTDTQYF. CDR3 nucleotides: TGTGCCAGCAGCTTTGCGGGACTCACAGATACGCAGTATTTT.

The chain carries TRBV10-1 and TRBJ2-7, with a possible D match to TRBD1 (6 bases). Trimming shortened V by 3 bases and J by 8 bases, and 14 bases separated the two germline ends. The CDR3 has 13 residues. Germline assignment: CDR1 WNHNN and CDR2 SYGVQD (reference sequence). The CDR3 nucleotides are TGCGCCAGCAGTGATGGGGGCCGACAGAAGCAGTACTTC. Translated, it gives CASSDGGRQKQYF.